This TCR beta chain is drawn from a study of vaccination and CD4 T cells after COVID-19. The overall study: Participants were vaccinated with two doses, given as either BNT162b2 or mRNA-1273 vaccine. As control conditions, cultures were given either a CEFX pool serving as positive control, an HIV-1 Nef pool, or no peptide at all. Study-wide results and caveats: SARS-CoV-2-reactive clonotype medians increased from about 22 to 38, not significantly.

The assay that was used to sequence DNA from cultured CD4+ T cells was the Oncomine TCR Beta short-read assay. The template was genomic DNA from cultured CD4+ T cells. TCRdb reanalysed the PCR reads using MiXCR and keeps one entry per CDR3 protein. Among roughly 12,000 distinct CDR3 sequences listed, roughly 43% were seen once. Treatment reported: approximately nine-day PBMC culture with coronavirus spike peptide pools or control peptides (ViraFEST assay). As concerns this clonotype: What it recognizes is unknown.

V gave up 2 bases and J gave up 3 bases, with 16 bases separating them. This CDR3 region has 16 residues. Germline values: CDR1 SGHKS, CDR2 YYEKEE (reference sequence). This sequence was found in a human donor who had recovered from COVID-19. Sequenced: CD4+ T cells from blood, cultured in vitro. This chain uses TRBV5-5 with TRBJ2-3; D is undetermined. The chain's CDR3 is CASSLARHVLTDTQYF. The DNA for the CDR3 is TGTGCCAGCAGCTTAGCCCGGCACGTCCTTACAGATACGCAGTATTTT.